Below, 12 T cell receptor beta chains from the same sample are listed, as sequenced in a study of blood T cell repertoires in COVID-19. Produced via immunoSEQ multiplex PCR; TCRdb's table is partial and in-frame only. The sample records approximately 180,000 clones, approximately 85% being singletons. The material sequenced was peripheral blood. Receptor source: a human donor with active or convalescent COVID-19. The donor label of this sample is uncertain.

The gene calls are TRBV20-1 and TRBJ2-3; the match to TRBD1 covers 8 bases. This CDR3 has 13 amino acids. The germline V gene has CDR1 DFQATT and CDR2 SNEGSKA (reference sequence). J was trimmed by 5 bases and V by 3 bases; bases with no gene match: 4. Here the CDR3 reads CSASAGQVDTQYF. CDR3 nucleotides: TGCAGTGCTAGTGCGGGACAGGTAGATACGCAGTATTTT.

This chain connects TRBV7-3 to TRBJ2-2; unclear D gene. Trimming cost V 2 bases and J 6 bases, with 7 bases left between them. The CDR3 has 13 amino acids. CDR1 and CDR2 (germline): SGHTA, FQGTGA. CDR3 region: CASSLLQAGELFF. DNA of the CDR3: TGTGCCAGCAGCTTACTCCAGGCCGGGGAGCTGTTTTTT. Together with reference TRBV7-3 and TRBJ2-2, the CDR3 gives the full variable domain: GAGVSQTPSNKVTEKGKYVELRCDPISGHTALYWYRQSLGQGPEFLIYFQGTGAADDSGLPNDRFFAVRPEGSVSTLKIQRTERGDSAVYLCASSLLQAGELFFGEGSRLTVL.

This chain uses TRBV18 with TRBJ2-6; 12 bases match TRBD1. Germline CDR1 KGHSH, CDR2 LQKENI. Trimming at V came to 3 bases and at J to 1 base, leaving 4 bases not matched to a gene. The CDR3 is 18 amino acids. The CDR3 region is CASSPGTGGASGANVLTF. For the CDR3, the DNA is TGTGCCAGCTCACCTGGGACAGGGGGCGCTTCTGGGGCCAACGTCCTGACTTTC.

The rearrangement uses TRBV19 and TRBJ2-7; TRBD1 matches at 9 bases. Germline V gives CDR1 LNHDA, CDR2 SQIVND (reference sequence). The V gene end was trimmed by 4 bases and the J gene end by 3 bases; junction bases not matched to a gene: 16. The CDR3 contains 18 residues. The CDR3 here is CASSKGTGQPRFSYEQYF. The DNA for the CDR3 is TGTGCCAGTAGTAAGGGGACAGGGCAGCCCAGGTTTAGCTACGAGCAGTACTTC.

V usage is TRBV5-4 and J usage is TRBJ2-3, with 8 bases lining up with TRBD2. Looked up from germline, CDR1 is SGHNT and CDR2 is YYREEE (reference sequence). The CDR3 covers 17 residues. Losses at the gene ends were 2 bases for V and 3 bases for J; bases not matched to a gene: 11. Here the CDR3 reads CASSLPSGGAPTDTQYF. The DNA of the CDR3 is TGTGCCAGCAGCTTACCCTCCGGGGGGGCGCCTACAGATACGCAGTATTTT.

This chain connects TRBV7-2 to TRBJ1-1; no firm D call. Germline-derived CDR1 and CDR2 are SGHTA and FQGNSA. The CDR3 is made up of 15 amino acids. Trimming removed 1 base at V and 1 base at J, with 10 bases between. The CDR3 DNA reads TGTGCCAGCAGCTTAGTCGGGGTAACGAACACTGAAGCTTTCTTT. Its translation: CASSLVGVTNTEAFF.

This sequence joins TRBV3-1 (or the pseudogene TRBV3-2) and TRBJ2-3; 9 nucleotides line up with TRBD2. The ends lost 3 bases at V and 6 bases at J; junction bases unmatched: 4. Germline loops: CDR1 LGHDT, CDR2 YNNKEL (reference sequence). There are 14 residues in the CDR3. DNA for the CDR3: TGTGCCAGCAGCCACAGACTAGCGGCGGATACGCAGTATTTT. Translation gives CASSHRLAADTQYF.

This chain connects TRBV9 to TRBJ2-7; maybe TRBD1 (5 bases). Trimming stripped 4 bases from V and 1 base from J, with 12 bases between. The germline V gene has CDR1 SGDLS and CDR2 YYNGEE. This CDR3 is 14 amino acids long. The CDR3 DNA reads TGTGCCAGCAGCCAAACCAGGGAATCCTACGAGCAGTACTTC. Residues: CASSQTRESYEQYF.

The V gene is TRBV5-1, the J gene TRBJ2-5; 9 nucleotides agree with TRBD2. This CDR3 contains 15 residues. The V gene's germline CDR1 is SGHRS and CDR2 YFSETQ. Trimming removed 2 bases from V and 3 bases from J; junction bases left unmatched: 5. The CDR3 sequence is CASSFGGGAEETQYF. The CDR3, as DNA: TGCGCCAGCAGCTTCGGCGGGGGGGCTGAAGAGACCCAGTACTTC. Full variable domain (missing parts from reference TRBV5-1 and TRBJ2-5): KAGVTQTPRYLIKTRGQQVTLSCSPISGHRSVSWYQQTPGQGLQFLFEYFSETQRNKGNFPGRFSGRQFSNSRSEMNVSTLELGDSALYLCASSFGGGAEETQYFGPGTRLLVL.

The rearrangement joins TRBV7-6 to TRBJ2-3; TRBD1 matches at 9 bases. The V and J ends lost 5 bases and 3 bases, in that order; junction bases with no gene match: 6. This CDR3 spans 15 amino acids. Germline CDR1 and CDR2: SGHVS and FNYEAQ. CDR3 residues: CASSATGGRTDTQYF. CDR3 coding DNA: TGTGCCAGCAGCGCAACAGGGGGCAGGACAGATACGCAGTATTTT.

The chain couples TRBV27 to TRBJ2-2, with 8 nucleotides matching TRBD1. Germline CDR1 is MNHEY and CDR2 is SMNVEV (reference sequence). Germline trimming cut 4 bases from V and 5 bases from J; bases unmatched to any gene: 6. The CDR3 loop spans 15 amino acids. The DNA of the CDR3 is TGTGCCAGCAGTTCTTGGACAGGGATAACCGGGGAGCTGTTTTTT. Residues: CASSSWTGITGELFF.

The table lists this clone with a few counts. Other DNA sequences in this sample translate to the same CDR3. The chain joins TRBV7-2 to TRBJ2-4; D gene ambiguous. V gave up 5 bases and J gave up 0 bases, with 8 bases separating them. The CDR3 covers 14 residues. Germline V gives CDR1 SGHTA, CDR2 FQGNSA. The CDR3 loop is CASSPPGAKNIQYF. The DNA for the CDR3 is TGTGCCAGCAGCCCACCCGGAGCCAAAAACATTCAGTACTTC.